The TCR beta chain described here comes from a study of identical twins. Study conclusions and caveats: Possibly, invariant MAIT and iNKT cells partly confounded zero-insertion analyses.

Comments on this clonotype: Its matching antigen is unknown.

V lost 7 bases, J lost 3 bases, and 14 bases stayed unmatched. This CDR3 region has 19 residues. CDR1 is MNHEY and CDR2 is SMNVEV in the germline V gene (reference sequence). TCRdb re-derived calls from the 5' RACE reads in MiXCR, one entry per CDR3 protein. The table lists 200,000 to 250,000 distinct CDR3 sequences, around 6.5% of them singletons, with roughly 15% in the top ten. This sample also belongs to another study, concerning T cells expressing NK-cell markers. That paper notes: Seven sequenced donors out of eight were HCMV-seropositive, one seronegative. Topping the CD3+CD56-NKG2C+ fraction as well were these clonotypes, in a few donors.

This TCR derives from a woman between 18 and 29 years old in good health. Input material: CD8+ T cells sorted from blood. J is TRBJ2-1 and V is TRBV27, with 14 bases fitting TRBD2. The CDR3 DNA reads TGTGCCAGCACCAAGGGACTAGCGGGAGTCCACGGGTTCTACAATGAGCAGTTCTTC. Amino acids: CASTKGLAGVHGFYNEQFF.